The T cell receptor beta chain under discussion was sequenced for a study of OX40 agonist ivuxolimab in advanced cancers. Study-wide context: Ivuxolimab, an antibody that agonizes OX40 (CD134), was administered to the patients.

Notes on the study in general: Relative to CD4+, CD8+ T cells held more expanded clones on average. With doses of 0.1 to 3.0 mg/kg, CD4+ and CD8+ blood T cells had undergone clonal expansion by week 6.

This CDR3 spans 14 amino acids. Trimming pared 6 bases from V and 3 bases from J, leaving 12 bases between. Germline V gives CDR1 MNHNY, CDR2 SVGAGI (reference sequence). Libraries were prepared by immunoSEQ multiplex PCR; TCRdb keeps only in-frame clonotypes and omits some of them. The sample contains 75,000 to 90,000 clones, around 85% of which appear only once. Note on this clone: What it binds is not known.

The J gene is TRBJ1-3, the V gene TRBV6-6; D gene ambiguous. This material consisted of CD4+ or CD8+ T cells sorted from blood, taken in a trial of the OX40 agonist ivuxolimab. The sequence was obtained from an adult with an advanced solid tumor such as melanoma, head and neck, liver or kidney cancer. The CDR3 DNA sequence: TGTGCCAGCAGCCAACCGACAAGTGGAAACACCATATATTTT. Protein sequence: CASSQPTSGNTIYF.